One and the same sample provided the 11 T cell receptor beta chains below, sequenced in a study of blood T cell repertoires in COVID-19. The method was immunoSEQ multiplex PCR; TCRdb's version includes in-frame clones alone and lacks a portion of them. The data hold roughly 330,000 clones, with roughly 82% observed a single time. The sample was peripheral blood. The receptor set was obtained from a woman in her forties or fifties with acute or convalescent COVID-19.

DNA of the CDR3: TGTGCCAGTAGTCCATTCACAGGGGGTATCTACAATGAGCAGTTCTTC. This translates into CASSPFTGGIYNEQFF. This rearrangement joins TRBV19 to TRBJ2-1; 8 positions agree with TRBD1. J lost 3 bases, V lost 5 bases, and 9 bases had no gene match. Germline lookup yields CDR1 LNHDA and CDR2 SQIVND (reference sequence). CDR3 length: 16 residues.

V usage is TRBV7-2 and J usage is TRBJ2-5, with 8 bases identical to TRBD1. With V trimmed by 5 bases and J by 2 bases, 10 bases remained unmatched. This CDR3 is built from 16 residues. The germline V gene encodes CDR1 SGHTA and CDR2 FQGNSA. The CDR3 DNA follows: TGTGCCAGCAGCCCAGGGGGCCGGGGGAGTCAAGAGACCCAGTACTTC. As protein: CASSPGGRGSQETQYF.

The chain couples TRBV9 to TRBJ1-6; a possible D gene is TRBD1 (5 bases). The germline gives CDR1 SGDLS, CDR2 YYNGEE. The CDR3 loop spans 14 amino acids. V was clipped by 3 bases and J by 4 bases, with 8 bases between them. The CDR3, as DNA: TGTGCCAGCAGCGCTGACAGATATAATTCACCCCTCCACTTT. It specifies CASSADRYNSPLHF.

The chain uses TRBV24-1 and TRBJ2-1; 8 positions match TRBD2. CDR3 length: 20 amino acids. The V and J ends lost 3 bases and 0 bases, in that order; junction bases with no gene match: 15. Germline V gene data show CDR1 as KGHDR and CDR2 as SFDVKD. The CDR3 spells CATSDPAGREGHSSYNEQFF. CDR3 bases: TGTGCCACCAGTGATCCCGCTGGCCGGGAGGGCCATAGCTCCTACAATGAGCAGTTCTTC.

The CDR3 reads CASSLVGSGTYPSYEQYF. The CDR3 nucleotides are TGCGCCAGCAGCTTGGTAGGGAGCGGGACGTATCCTTCCTACGAGCAGTACTTC. This chain joins TRBV5-1 and TRBJ2-7, with 7 bases identical to TRBD2. The V segment lost 0 bases and the J segment 1 base; nucleotides outside the gene matches: 13. There are 18 residues in the CDR3. Germline assignment: CDR1 SGHRS and CDR2 YFSETQ.

The chain links TRBV25-1 to TRBJ2-7, with 7 nucleotides matching TRBD2. CDR1 and CDR2 from the germline V gene are MGHDK and SYGVNS. The ends lost 1 base at V and 0 bases at J; junction bases unmatched: 3. The CDR3 totals 15 residues. The CDR3 DNA sequence: TGTGCCAGCAGTGAATGGGGCGGGAGCTCCTACGAGCAGTACTTC. Translation: CASSEWGGSSYEQYF.

This chain links TRBV27 with TRBJ1-2; 7 nucleotides align to TRBD1. V was clipped by 5 bases and J by 6 bases; unmatched bases: 3. The germline V gene has CDR1 MNHEY and CDR2 SMNVEV (reference sequence). The CDR3 covers 12 residues. In DNA form, the CDR3 reads TGTGCCAGCAGTACAGGACAGGATGGCTACACCTTC. Its protein is CASSTGQDGYTF.

The chain is built from TRBV13 and TRBJ1-1; D unresolved. Trimming stripped 3 bases from V and 2 bases from J, with 7 bases between. The CDR3 has 13 amino acids. Germline CDR1 reads PRHDT; CDR2 reads FYEKMQ (reference sequence). This CDR3 reads CASSFWPNTEAFF. The DNA of the CDR3 is TGTGCCAGCAGCTTTTGGCCCAACACTGAAGCTTTCTTT.

The chain has TRBV15 and TRBJ1-5; TRBD1 agrees at 7 bases. The CDR3 loop spans 17 amino acids. Trimming took 4 bases from V and 0 from J; bases not matched to a gene: 9. Germline CDR1 is LNHNV and CDR2 is YYDKDF (reference sequence). CDR3 loop: CATSTYYRGGSNQPQHF. CDR3 coding DNA: TGTGCCACCAGCACCTATTACAGGGGCGGTAGCAATCAGCCCCAGCATTTT. The complete variable domain, with remaining parts taken from reference TRBV15 and TRBJ1-5, reads DAMVIQNPRYQVTQFGKPVTLSCSQTLNHNVMYWYQQKSSQAPKLLFHYYDKDFNNEADTPDNFQSRRPNTSFCFLDIRSPGLGDTAMYLCATSTYYRGGSNQPQHFGDGTRLSIL.

The chain is built from TRBV18 and TRBJ1-2; D uncertain. The V end lost 5 bases, the J end lost 4 bases, and 8 bases lay between the germline ends. The CDR3 sequence is 12 residues long. From germline, CDR1 is KGHSH and CDR2 LQKENI. In nucleotides, the CDR3 is TGTGCCAGCTCAACCCCACTCTATGGCTACACCTTC. Its protein is CASSTPLYGYTF.

This chain joins TRBV30 and TRBJ2-7; 7 nucleotides match TRBD1. Germline assignment: CDR1 GTSNPN and CDR2 SVGIG (reference sequence). J gave up 2 bases and V 2 bases, and 12 bases lay outside the gene matches. This CDR3 spans 16 amino acids. CDR3 loop: CAWSPMGTATPYEQYF. The CDR3 DNA reads as TGTGCCTGGAGTCCAATGGGGACAGCTACACCCTACGAGCAGTACTTC.